These T cell receptor beta chains were read from a single sample in a study of patients with pleural tuberculosis. TCRdb fed the reads into MiXCR, producing one record per CDR3 protein. Altogether around 50,000 distinct CDR3 sequences are present, about 7.3% being singletons, with the ten largest covering about a sixth. These receptors all come from a human donor with pleural tuberculosis. CDR3s include the opening cysteine and the closing phenylalanine or tryptophan. D genes are given only for firm matches. A row's size may be missing; if present it is once, few, many or a size class.

v_gene	j_gene	d_gene	abundance	CDR3nt	CDR3aa
TRBV6-1	TRBJ2-1	.	many	TGTGCCAGCAGCCCAGGGAACCGAAATGAGCAGTTCTTC	CASSPGNRNEQFF
TRBV2	TRBJ2-3	TRBD2	many	TGTGCCAGCAGTGGACTAGCGGGACTCTCAGATACGCAGTATTTT	CASSGLAGLSDTQYF
TRBV11-1	TRBJ2-1	.	many	TGTGCCAGCGACAATAGCGGATCCTACAATGAGCAGTTCTTC	CASDNSGSYNEQFF
TRBV18	TRBJ2-1	TRBD1	.	TGTGCCAGCTCGCCGGGACAGGTTCTCAATGAGCAGTTCTTC	CASSPGQVLNEQFF
TRBV7-2	TRBJ1-1	.	many	TGTGCCAGCAGCTTAGCGTGGGACACTGAAGCTTTCTTT	CASSLAWDTEAFF
TRBV15	TRBJ2-3	.	many	TGTGCCACCAGCACCCACACAGATACGCAGTATTTT	CATSTHTDTQYF
TRBV10-3	TRBJ2-2	.	many	TGTGCCATCAGTGAGTCGGGTGCCGGGGAGCTGTTTTTT	CAISESGAGELFF
TRBV20-1	TRBJ2-3	.	many	TGCAGTGCTAGAGATCGGGACGGGTGGGATACGCAGTATTTT	CSARDRDGWDTQYF
TRBV15	TRBJ1-5	.	many	TGTGCCACCAGCAGAGATCCGGGAGCCAGGCCCCAGCATTTT	CATSRDPGARPQHF
TRBV20-1	TRBJ2-1	.	many	TGCAGTGCTAGTTTTGGGTATGAGCAGTTCTTC	CSASFGYEQFF
TRBV7-2	TRBJ2-5	TRBD1	many	TGTGCCAGCAGCTTAAGGGGACAGGTGTACTTC	CASSLRGQVYF